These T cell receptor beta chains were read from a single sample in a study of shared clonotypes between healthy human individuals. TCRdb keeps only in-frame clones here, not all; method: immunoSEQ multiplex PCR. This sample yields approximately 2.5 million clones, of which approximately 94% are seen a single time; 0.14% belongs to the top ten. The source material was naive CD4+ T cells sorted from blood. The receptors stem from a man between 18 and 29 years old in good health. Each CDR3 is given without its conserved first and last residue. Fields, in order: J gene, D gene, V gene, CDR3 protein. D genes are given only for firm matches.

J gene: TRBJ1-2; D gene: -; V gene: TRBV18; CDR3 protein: ASSPGPAYGYT
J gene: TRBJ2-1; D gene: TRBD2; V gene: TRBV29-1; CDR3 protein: SADIAGVNNEQF
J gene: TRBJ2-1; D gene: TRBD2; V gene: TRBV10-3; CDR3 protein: AISRGPGGGNEQF
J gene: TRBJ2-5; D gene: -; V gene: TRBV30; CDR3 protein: AWSPQTGRTVETQY
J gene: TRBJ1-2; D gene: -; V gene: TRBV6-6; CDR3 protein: ASSRQAGDYGYT
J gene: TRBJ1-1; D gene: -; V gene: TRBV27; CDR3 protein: ASSLREDTEAF
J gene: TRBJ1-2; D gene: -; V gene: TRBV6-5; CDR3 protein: ASSYSGGLGYT
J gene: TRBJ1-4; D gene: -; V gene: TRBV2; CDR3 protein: ASRVSAATNEKLF
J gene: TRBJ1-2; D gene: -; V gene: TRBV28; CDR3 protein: ASSLQGSFNYGYT
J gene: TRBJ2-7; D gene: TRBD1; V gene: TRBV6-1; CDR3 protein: ASRPDRGPYEQY
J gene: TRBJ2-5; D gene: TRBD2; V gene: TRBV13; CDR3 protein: ASSRSAGGYQETQY
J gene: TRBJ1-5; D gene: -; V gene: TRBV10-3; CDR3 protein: AISELGQINQPQH
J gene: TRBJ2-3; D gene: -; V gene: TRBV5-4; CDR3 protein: ASSLGGGTDTQY
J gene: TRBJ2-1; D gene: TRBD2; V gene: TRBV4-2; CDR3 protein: ASSQEATSGGANEQF
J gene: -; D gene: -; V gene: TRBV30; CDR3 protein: AWSVRWALEQY
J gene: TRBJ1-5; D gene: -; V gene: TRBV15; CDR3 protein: ATSRDIKGAGPSNQPQH
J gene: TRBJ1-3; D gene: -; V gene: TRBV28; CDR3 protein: ASINRVSGNTIY
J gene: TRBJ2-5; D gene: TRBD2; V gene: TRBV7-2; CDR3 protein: ASGGRAGPIQETQY
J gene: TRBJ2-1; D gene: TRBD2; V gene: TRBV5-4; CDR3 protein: ASSLVPAGVGNEQF
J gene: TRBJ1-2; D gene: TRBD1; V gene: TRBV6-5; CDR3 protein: ASSPDRGSYGYT
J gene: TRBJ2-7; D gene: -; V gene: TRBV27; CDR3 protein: ASSPQGSPYEQY
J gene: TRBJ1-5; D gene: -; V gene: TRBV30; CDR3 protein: AWSVGQYSNQPQH
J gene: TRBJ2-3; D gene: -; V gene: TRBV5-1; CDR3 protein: ASKTPAGHTDTQY
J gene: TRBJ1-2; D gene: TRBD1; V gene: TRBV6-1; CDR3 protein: ASRDPTGGNYGYT
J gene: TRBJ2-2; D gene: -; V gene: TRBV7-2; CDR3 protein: ASSTLNTGELF
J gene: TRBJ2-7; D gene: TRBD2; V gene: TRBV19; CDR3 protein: ASKHSGSESYEQY
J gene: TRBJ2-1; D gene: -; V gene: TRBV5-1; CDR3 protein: ASSHRTGSSYNEQF
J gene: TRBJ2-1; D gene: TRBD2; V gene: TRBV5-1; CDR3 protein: ASSLGTSEYNEQF
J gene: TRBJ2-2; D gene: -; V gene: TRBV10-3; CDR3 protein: AIERGQNTGELF
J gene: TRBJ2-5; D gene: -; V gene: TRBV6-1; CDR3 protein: ASTLLQETQY
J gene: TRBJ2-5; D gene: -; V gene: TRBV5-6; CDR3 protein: ASSRGTFQETQY
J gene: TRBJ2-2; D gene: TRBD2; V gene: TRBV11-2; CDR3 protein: ASSPGTSGTLGELF